The rows below give T cell receptor beta chains drawn from one sample of a study of T cells in Graves' hyperthyroidism and ophthalmopathy. Via MiXCR, TCRdb re-called the multiplex PCR reads, giving one row per CDR3 protein. The sample contains 350,000 or so distinct CDR3 sequences, over 15% of which appear only once. The specimen was blood. The receptors derive from a woman between 35 and 50 years old with Graves' ophthalmopathy. The CDR3 runs from the conserved cysteine through the conserved F or W. Only some rows state a clone size, as once, few, many or a class for expanded clones.

J: TRBJ2-2
size: few
V: TRBV13
CDR3: CASRNPGQISGRVGTGELFF

J: TRBJ2-5
size: many
V: TRBV20-1
CDR3: CSARDTRAQETQYF

J: TRBJ1-1
size: once
V: TRBV7-2
CDR3: CASSLAGGATEAFF

J: TRBJ1-2
size: .
V: TRBV6-2/TRBV6-3
CDR3: CASSYGDPGGYTF

J: TRBJ1-1
size: many
V: TRBV27
CDR3: CASLSYGAPDTEAFF

J: TRBJ1-1
size: .
V: TRBV28
CDR3: CASSSHPGRMNTEAFF

J: TRBJ1-5
size: many
V: TRBV28
CDR3: CASSLTVAQPQHF

J: TRBJ1-1
size: many
V: TRBV6-5
CDR3: CASNYATGISTEAFF

J: TRBJ2-7
size: .
V: TRBV3-1
CDR3: CASSQEPSEQYF

J: TRBJ2-7
size: many
V: TRBV27
CDR3: CASSFRGRLYEQYF

J: TRBJ1-1
size: many
V: TRBV19
CDR3: CASSIGTGGTEAFF

J: TRBJ1-1
size: .
V: TRBV6-1
CDR3: CASNLGTLNTEAFF